This T cell receptor beta chain was documented in a study of shared clonotypes between healthy human individuals. This clone was seen once. Looked up from germline, CDR1 is MRHNA and CDR2 is SNTAGT. V lost 6 bases and J lost 6; bases outside the gene matches: 4. The CDR3 is 15 residues long. Only in-frame clones appear in the TCRdb table, and some are missing; sequencing was by immunoSEQ multiplex PCR. The data contain 300,000 to 400,000 clones, around two thirds of them seen just once; the ten biggest clones take up about 9.4%. The sequencing input was memory CD4+ T cells sorted from blood. Indicated subset: CD45RA-negative fraction. The receptor comes from a man under 40 in good health. This chain joins TRBV6-4 and TRBJ2-1; 14 bases fit TRBD2. Here the CDR3 reads CASSAGLAGVNEQFF. The CDR3 coding sequence is TGTGCCAGCAGCGCGGGACTAGCGGGAGTCAATGAGCAGTTCTTC.